This entry describes one TCR beta chain. Its specificity is not known. Distinct nucleotide sequences in the sample also encode this CDR3. This sample is part of a study of shared clonotypes between healthy human individuals. The study, taken as a whole, reports: As a rule, naive subsets had a larger estimated richness than memory subsets.

Using immunoSEQ multiplex PCR, the repertoire was profiled, and TCRdb retains in-frame clones only, with some absent. This sample has about 2 million clones, with roughly 94% found just once. The sequenced sample consisted of naive CD4+ T cells sorted from blood. The sample's subset: CD45RA+ positively selected. The clonotype originates from a man aged 18 to 30 in good health.

This chain's CDR3 is CASSSGTDTQYF. In DNA, the CDR3 is TGCGCCAGCAGCTCAGGCACAGATACGCAGTATTTT. The rearrangement uses TRBV5-1 and TRBJ2-3; D gene uncertain. CDR1 is SGHRS, CDR2 YFSETQ, per germline. The CDR3 totals 12 residues. The ends were cut back, 3 bases at V and 1 base at J, with 3 bases in the middle.